Presented here are 3 T cell receptor beta chains from one specimen sequenced in a study of shared clonotypes between healthy human individuals. Some clones are missing from TCRdb's copy, which holds only in-frame ones; the method was immunoSEQ multiplex PCR. The sample contains 550,000 to 850,000 clones, about 74% of which appear only once. The sample comprised memory CD4+ T cells sorted from blood. Specified subset: CD45RA-negative fraction. The receptors here all came from a woman aged 25 to 39 in good health.

V usage is TRBV5-6 and J usage is TRBJ2-5, with TRBD2 matching over 8 bases. This CDR3 spans 15 amino acids. The trim removed 4 bases at V and 3 bases at J, leaving 8 bases unmatched. The germline gives CDR1 SGHDT, CDR2 YYEEEE. Written as DNA, the CDR3 is TGTGCCAGCAGCCATACTAGCGGAGGGGAAGAGACCCAGTACTTC. This encodes CASSHTSGGEETQYF.

This clone was detected only a few times. This chain uses TRBV6-1 with TRBJ1-1; tentative D call: TRBD1 (5 bases). The CDR3 contains 11 residues. Germline V gene data show CDR1 as MNHNS and CDR2 as SASEGT. Trimming shortened V by 8 bases and J by 6 bases, and 10 bases separated the two germline ends. The CDR3 DNA reads TGTGCCAGCGGACACGGGGCTGAAGCTTTCTTT. Translation: CASGHGAEAFF.

J is TRBJ2-3 and V is TRBV4-1, with 8 bases matching TRBD2. CDR1 and CDR2 from the germline V gene are MGHRA and YSYEKL. The CDR3 contains 16 residues. V dropped 3 bases and J dropped 3; count of bases not matched to a gene: 8. CDR3 coding DNA: TGCGCCAGCAGCCAGATTAGCGGGGTAGGAACAGATACGCAGTATTTT. This translates into CASSQISGVGTDTQYF.